The following is a T cell receptor (beta chain) sequence with its context. Its antigen is not known. These data are taken from a study of OX40 agonist ivuxolimab in advanced cancers. V gave up 4 bases and J gave up 7 bases; unmatched junction bases: 7. The CDR3 runs to 13 residues. Germline V gene sequence: CDR1 SGHRS, CDR2 YFSETQ. Clones were read by immunoSEQ multiplex PCR, and TCRdb kept only the in-frame ones, dropping some. The sample contains about 68,000 clones, 91% of which appear only once. Study-level results: Circulating CD4+ and CD8+ T cells showed clonal expansion by week 6 at 0.1 to 3.0 mg/kg.

The source material was CD4+ or CD8+ T cells sorted from blood, sampled in a trial of the OX40 agonist ivuxolimab. The clonotype was recovered from an adult with an advanced solid tumor such as melanoma, head and neck, liver or kidney cancer. The V and J genes are TRBV5-1 and TRBJ1-2, with 7 bases matching TRBD1. CDR3 coding DNA: TGCGCCAGCAGCCCTGACAGGGTTCGTGGCTACACCTTC. This encodes CASSPDRVRGYTF.